What follows describes a single T cell receptor beta chain. These data belong to a study of T cells in Graves' hyperthyroidism and ophthalmopathy. RNA transcripts served as the template for amplifying TCR beta CDR3 regions. An initial round of RT-PCR targeting the TCR CDR3 relied on the HTBI primer set. TCRdb reprocessed the multiplex PCR reads via MiXCR and lists one record per CDR3 protein. This table has some 600,000 distinct CDR3 sequences, about 15% appearing once. The receptor's source is a woman aged 25 to 39 with Graves' hyperthyroidism that later progressed to Graves' ophthalmopathy. Specimen: blood.

The CDR3 nucleotides read TGTGCCAGCAGTTACTTCGGACCTAATGAGCAGTTCTTC. It yields the protein CASSYFGPNEQFF. The chain links TRBV6-5 to TRBJ2-1, with D unresolved. Germline CDR1 and CDR2: MNHEY and SVGAGI. Trimming left V 1 base short and J 7 bases short, with 8 bases between. This CDR3 comprises 13 residues.